These T cell receptor beta chains were read from a single sample in a study of blood T cell repertoires in COVID-19. Profiling relied on immunoSEQ multiplex PCR, and the TCRdb table lists in-frame clones only, not all of them. The table shows around 180,000 clones, with over 70% occurring only once. Sequencing input: peripheral blood. These receptor sequences come from a man in his 60s with active or convalescent COVID-19. Each CDR3 is given with its conserved first and last residue. A D gene is named only where the DNA matches it firmly. Clone size is shown for a subset of rows, as once, few, many or a class of expanded clone.

clone size,J gene,V gene,D gene,CDR3 protein,CDR3 DNA
.,TRBJ1-1,TRBV2,.,CASREGVDEAFF,TGTGCCAGCAGGGAGGGAGTAGATGAAGCTTTCTTT
.,TRBJ2-1,TRBV15,TRBD2,CATSRETSGASNEQFF,TGTGCCACCAGCAGAGAGACTAGCGGGGCCTCTAATGAGCAGTTCTTC
.,TRBJ2-7,TRBV10-1,TRBD1,CATGPGQRSYEQYF,TGCGCCACTGGTCCGGGACAGAGATCCTACGAGCAGTACTTC
.,TRBJ2-3,TRBV20-1,.,CSAFTDTQYF,TGCAGTGCCTTCACAGATACGCAGTATTTT
.,TRBJ2-3,TRBV19,TRBD2,CASSGLAAPYTQYF,TGTGCCAGTAGCGGACTAGCGGCACCATATACGCAGTATTTT
.,TRBJ2-5,TRBV27,.,CASSLASLWTQYF,TGTGCCAGCAGTTTAGCTAGTCTCTGGACCCAGTACTTC
.,TRBJ2-7,TRBV7-6,.,CASSSGSTDQYF,TGTGCCAGCAGCTCCGGGTCTACCGACCAGTACTTC
.,TRBJ2-7,TRBV5-5,.,CASSLVATAYEQYF,TGTGCCAGCAGCTTGGTCGCCACGGCCTACGAGCAGTACTTC
once,TRBJ2-3,TRBV27,TRBD2,CASSQSPLAGITDTQYF,TGTGCCAGCAGTCAATCACCGCTAGCGGGAATCACAGATACGCAGTATTTT
once,TRBJ1-6,TRBV7-9,.,CASSPQGSSYNSPLHF,TGTGCCAGCAGCCCCCAAGGGAGCTCCTATAATTCACCCCTCCACTTT
few,TRBJ2-7,TRBV5-1,.,CASSLALGGEQYF,TGCGCCAGCAGCTTGGCCCTAGGGGGCGAGCAGTACTTC
.,TRBJ2-4,TRBV6-1,TRBD2,CASSESILAATRGQYF,TGTGCCAGCAGTGAATCTATCCTAGCGGCCACGAGGGGACAGTACTTC
.,TRBJ1-1,TRBV5-1,.,CASAFPTPGRAFF,TGCGCCAGCGCCTTTCCGACGCCGGGAAGGGCTTTCTTT
once,TRBJ2-1,TRBV2,.,CASSESGQSATYNEQFF,TGTGCCAGCAGTGAATCTGGGCAGTCCGCGACCTACAATGAGCAGTTCTTC
once,TRBJ2-7,TRBV24-1,TRBD1,CATSAPVGQGSYEQYF,TGTGCCACCAGTGCCCCGGTGGGACAGGGGTCCTACGAGCAGTACTTC
.,TRBJ2-7,TRBV2,.,CASSVLRTAPDEQYF,TGTGCCAGCAGTGTATTGAGGACAGCCCCCGACGAGCAGTACTTC
few,TRBJ2-1,TRBV18,.,CASSSPVTNEQFF,TGTGCCAGCTCAAGCCCCGTAACCAATGAGCAGTTCTTC
once,TRBJ2-3,TRBV6-2/TRBV6-3,.,CASSLSTGEGTDTQYF,TGTGCCAGCAGCCTTTCGACAGGCGAGGGCACAGATACGCAGTATTTT
.,TRBJ2-4,TRBV4-3,TRBD2,CASSLELAGVTTKNIQYF,TGCGCCAGCAGCCTGGAACTAGCGGGAGTTACCACCAAAAACATTCAGTACTTC
once,TRBJ1-1,TRBV28,.,CASSLVNPGRGGGTEAFF,TGTGCCAGCAGTTTAGTTAACCCCGGGCGGGGCGGGGGCACTGAAGCTTTCTTT
.,TRBJ2-2,TRBV28,TRBD2,CASSTQVATSGWAGELFF,TGTGCCAGCAGCACACAGGTCGCGACTAGCGGGTGGGCGGGGGAGCTGTTTTTT
.,TRBJ1-1,TRBV19,TRBD1,CASSYQGASRAFF,TGTGCCAGTAGTTACCAGGGGGCGTCCCGAGCTTTCTTT
.,TRBJ1-1,TRBV15,.,CATSPEQGYTEAFF,TGTGCCACCAGCCCCGAGCAGGGGTACACTGAAGCTTTCTTT
few,TRBJ2-7,TRBV7-9,.,CASSFGRDSYEQYF,TGTGCCAGCAGCTTCGGCAGGGACTCCTACGAGCAGTACTTC
.,TRBJ2-7,TRBV4-1,.,CASSPVGGYEQYF,TGCGCCAGCAGCCCCGTGGGAGGCTACGAGCAGTACTTC
once,TRBJ1-1,TRBV10-2,TRBD1,CASSRFGQGGTEAFF,TGCGCCAGCAGTAGATTCGGACAGGGCGGCACTGAAGCTTTCTTT
.,TRBJ1-1,TRBV10-2,TRBD1,CASSMGQGLEAFF,TGCGCCAGCAGTATGGGACAGGGCTTAGAAGCTTTCTTT
.,TRBJ2-3,TRBV24-1,TRBD2,CATSLAGITDTQYF,TGTGCCACCAGTCTAGCGGGAATCACAGATACGCAGTATTTT
.,TRBJ2-5,TRBV7-3,.,CASSLSGGAGQETQYF,TGTGCCAGCAGCTTAAGCGGGGGCGCGGGTCAAGAGACCCAGTACTTC
.,TRBJ2-1,TRBV5-1,TRBD2,CASSRTSGPSYNEQFF,TGCGCCAGCAGCAGGACTAGCGGACCCTCCTACAATGAGCAGTTCTTC
.,TRBJ2-7,TRBV6-5,TRBD1,CASRRTGKGGEQYF,TGTGCCAGCAGGAGGACAGGGAAGGGAGGAGAGCAGTACTTC